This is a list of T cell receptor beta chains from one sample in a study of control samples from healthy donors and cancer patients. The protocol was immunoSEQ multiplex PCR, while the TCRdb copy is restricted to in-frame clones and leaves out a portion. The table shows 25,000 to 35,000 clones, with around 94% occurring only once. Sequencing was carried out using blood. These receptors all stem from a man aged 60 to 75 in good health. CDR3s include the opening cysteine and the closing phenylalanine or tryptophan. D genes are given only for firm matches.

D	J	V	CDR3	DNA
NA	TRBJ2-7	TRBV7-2	CASSSRAVTYEQYF	TGTGCCAGCAGCTCCCGGGCCGTTACCTACGAGCAGTACTTC
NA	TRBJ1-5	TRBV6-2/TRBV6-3	CASSYSLLRSISNQPQHF	TGTGCCAGCAGTTACTCCCTTTTGCGTTCTATTAGCAATCAGCCCCAGCATTTT
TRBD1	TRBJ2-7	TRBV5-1	CASSLQGARTEQYF	TGCGCCAGCAGCTTACAGGGGGCCCGCACCGAGCAGTACTTC
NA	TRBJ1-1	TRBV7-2	CASSLGRGGTTEAFF	TGTGCCAGCAGCTTAGGGCGGGGGGGGACCACTGAAGCTTTCTTT
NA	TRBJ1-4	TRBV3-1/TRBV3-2	CASSQGWQRATNEKLFF	TGTGCCAGCAGCCAGGGATGGCAGAGGGCAACTAATGAAAAACTGTTTTTT
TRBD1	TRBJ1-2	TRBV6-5	CASSYSGTGANGYTF	TGTGCCAGCAGTTACTCGGGGACAGGGGCAAATGGCTACACCTTC
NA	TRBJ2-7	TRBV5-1	CASSLAGQGNGEQYF	TGCGCCAGCAGCTTGGCTGGCCAGGGAAATGGCGAGCAGTACTTC
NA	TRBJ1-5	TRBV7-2	CASSLAPTGSAQPQHF	TGTGCCAGCAGCTTAGCGCCTACAGGCTCGGCACAGCCCCAGCATTTT
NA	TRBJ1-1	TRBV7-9	CASSPTGLDTEAFF	TGTGCCAGCAGCCCGACGGGTTTGGACACTGAAGCTTTCTTT
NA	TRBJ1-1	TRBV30	CAWSSGTPPRLNTEAFF	TGTGCCTGGAGTTCCGGGACACCACCTCGCCTGAACACTGAAGCTTTCTTT